The clone carrying this T cell receptor (beta chain) has a handful of counts. CDR1 is DFQATT, CDR2 SNEGSKA, per germline (reference sequence). With V trimmed by 4 bases and J by 5 bases, 5 bases remained unmatched. The CDR3 totals 13 residues. The sample comes from a study of response to subunit inactivated influenza vaccine. TCRdb re-derived calls from the RT-PCR reads in MiXCR, one entry per CDR3 protein. The sample carries hundreds of thousands of distinct CDR3 sequences, roughly 20% recorded once. Here the sequenced sample was PBMCs from blood, taken 21 months after vaccination. V is TRBV20-1 and J is TRBJ1-5; TRBD1 aligns across 7 bases. The sequence was collected from a man aged 50-75 years who received an inactivated influenza vaccine. The CDR3 spells CSAKGQRDQPQHF. The DNA of the CDR3 is TGCAGTGCTAAGGGACAGCGGGATCAGCCCCAGCATTTT.